These T cell receptor beta chains were read from a single sample in a study of cytomegalovirus exposure and HLA in healthy donors. Method: immunoSEQ multiplex PCR; TCRdb's copy keeps in-frame clones and lacks some. The table has 130,000 or so clones, about 88% seen once. The sample consisted of PBMCs. Receptors were obtained from a woman younger than 35 in good health and CMV-seropositive. CDR3s include the opening cysteine and the closing phenylalanine or tryptophan. Fields, in order: J gene, V gene, clone size, D gene, CDR3 DNA, CDR3 protein. A D gene is named only where the DNA matches it firmly. Clone size is shown for a subset of rows, as once, few, many or a class of expanded clone.

j_call: TRBJ1-1; v_call: TRBV18; clone_size: NA; d_call: NA; cdr3_nt: TGTGCCAGCTCAGGACAGTCAATGAACACTGAAGCTTTCTTT; cdr3_aa: CASSGQSMNTEAFF
j_call: TRBJ2-1; v_call: TRBV12-5; clone_size: once; d_call: TRBD2; cdr3_nt: TGTGCTAGTGGTTTGGTACTTACGGGGGGGCACAATGAGCAGTTCTTC; cdr3_aa: CASGLVLTGGHNEQFF
j_call: TRBJ2-3; v_call: TRBV30; clone_size: NA; d_call: NA; cdr3_nt: TGTGCCTGGAGTGTCGCGTCCGATACGCAGTATTTT; cdr3_aa: CAWSVASDTQYF
j_call: TRBJ1-4; v_call: TRBV5-1; clone_size: NA; d_call: NA; cdr3_nt: TGCGCCAGCAGCTTGGAGGGGACAAAAGGGGAAAAACTGTTTTTT; cdr3_aa: CASSLEGTKGEKLFF
j_call: TRBJ2-7; v_call: TRBV28; clone_size: once; d_call: NA; cdr3_nt: TGTGCCAGCAGTCCCTCCCGTGGGGGGGCGAGCGAGCAGTACTTC; cdr3_aa: CASSPSRGGASEQYF
j_call: TRBJ2-2; v_call: TRBV25-1; clone_size: NA; d_call: NA; cdr3_nt: TGTGCCAGCAGTGACCTAGCGAGGGGCACCGGGGAGCTGTTTTTT; cdr3_aa: CASSDLARGTGELFF
j_call: TRBJ2-5; v_call: TRBV5-6; clone_size: NA; d_call: NA; cdr3_nt: TGTGCCAGCAGCTTGGGAGAGCCCGGGGCCCAGTACTTC; cdr3_aa: CASSLGEPGAQYF
j_call: TRBJ1-2; v_call: TRBV7-9; clone_size: NA; d_call: NA; cdr3_nt: TGTGCCAGCAGCTCGTTGCGGGGCTCCGGCCATGGCTACACCTTC; cdr3_aa: CASSSLRGSGHGYTF
j_call: TRBJ2-2; v_call: TRBV9; clone_size: NA; d_call: TRBD2; cdr3_nt: TGTGCCAGCAGCCACCCCCGGGGGGGGAACACCGGGGAGCTGTTTTTT; cdr3_aa: CASSHPRGGNTGELFF
j_call: TRBJ1-2; v_call: TRBV30; clone_size: NA; d_call: NA; cdr3_nt: TGTGCCTGGAGTGTCATAGGGGCATATGGCTACACCTTC; cdr3_aa: CAWSVIGAYGYTF
j_call: TRBJ1-1; v_call: TRBV7-9; clone_size: NA; d_call: NA; cdr3_nt: TGTGCCATCCTAAGTGAGGGCACTGAAGCTTTCTTT; cdr3_aa: CAILSEGTEAFF
j_call: TRBJ2-3; v_call: TRBV28; clone_size: NA; d_call: NA; cdr3_nt: TGTGCCAGCAGTTTTAGGGGGGGGAGCACAGATACGCAGTATTTT; cdr3_aa: CASSFRGGSTDTQYF
j_call: TRBJ1-2; v_call: TRBV11-2; clone_size: NA; d_call: NA; cdr3_nt: TGTGCCAGCAGAAACCTCCGGGATCACTATGGCTACACCTTC; cdr3_aa: CASRNLRDHYGYTF
j_call: TRBJ1-6; v_call: TRBV5-1; clone_size: NA; d_call: NA; cdr3_nt: TGCGCCAGCAGCTTTCTAGGGGGCTCCTATAATTCACCCCTCCACTTT; cdr3_aa: CASSFLGGSYNSPLHF
j_call: TRBJ1-6; v_call: TRBV4-1; clone_size: NA; d_call: TRBD1; cdr3_nt: TGCGCCAGCAGCTATACCGGGACAGGGAGGTCACCCCTCCACTTT; cdr3_aa: CASSYTGTGRSPLHF
j_call: TRBJ2-2; v_call: TRBV9; clone_size: NA; d_call: TRBD2; cdr3_nt: TGTGCCAGCAGCCCCGCCGGGGGGGGACCAAACACCGGCGAGCTGTTTTTT; cdr3_aa: CASSPAGGGPNTGELFF
j_call: TRBJ2-1; v_call: TRBV6-5; clone_size: NA; d_call: NA; cdr3_nt: TGTGCCAGCGATAGAGTGGGCGAGCAGTTCTTC; cdr3_aa: CASDRVGEQFF
j_call: TRBJ2-7; v_call: TRBV7-2; clone_size: NA; d_call: TRBD1; cdr3_nt: TGTGCCAGCAGCTTAAGGGCAGGGGGCCTCTCCTACGAGCAGTACTTC; cdr3_aa: CASSLRAGGLSYEQYF
j_call: TRBJ2-4; v_call: TRBV5-1; clone_size: NA; d_call: TRBD2; cdr3_nt: TGCGCCAGCAGCTTGGAGCCGGGACTAGCGAATGGCATTCAGTACTTC; cdr3_aa: CASSLEPGLANGIQYF
j_call: TRBJ1-2; v_call: TRBV6-5; clone_size: once; d_call: NA; cdr3_nt: TGTGCCAGCAGTTACGGAGGCTCCACTGACGGTGGCTACACCTTC; cdr3_aa: CASSYGGSTDGGYTF
j_call: TRBJ1-6; v_call: TRBV7-2; clone_size: NA; d_call: NA; cdr3_nt: TGTGCCAGCAGCTTAGGAAGGGGCCTGAATTCACCCCTCCACTTT; cdr3_aa: CASSLGRGLNSPLHF
j_call: TRBJ1-5; v_call: TRBV6-5; clone_size: NA; d_call: NA; cdr3_nt: TGTGCCAGCAGGGTAAAGGGGAATCAGCCCCAGCATTTT; cdr3_aa: CASRVKGNQPQHF
j_call: TRBJ2-7; v_call: TRBV11-2; clone_size: NA; d_call: TRBD1; cdr3_nt: TGTGCCAGCAGCCTTGACAGGGGGCAAACCTACGAGCAGTACTTC; cdr3_aa: CASSLDRGQTYEQYF